These 30 T cell receptor beta chains were sequenced from one sample in a study of T cell changes during pregnancy in multiple sclerosis. Measured with immunoSEQ multiplex PCR; TCRdb has only the in-frame clones, and not every one. The sample yields 79,000 or so clones, 91% seen once. The material sequenced was peripheral blood, taken in the first trimester of pregnancy. The receptors here all came from a female donor in good health, enrolled as a control in a pregnancy study.

This clone was counted a few times. The chain recombines TRBV10-3 with TRBJ1-2; 10 nucleotides line up with TRBD1. The CDR3 totals 13 residues. J gave up 4 bases and V 8 bases, and 4 bases lay outside the gene matches. The V gene's germline CDR1 is ENHRY and CDR2 SYGVKD. The CDR3 loop is CAISRDRGYGYTF. The CDR3 coding sequence is TGTGCCATCTCCCGGGACAGGGGCTATGGCTACACCTTC.

The chain employs TRBV4-1 and TRBJ2-7, with TRBD2 matching over 9 bases. The CDR3 consists of 16 residues. V lost 3 bases to trimming and J lost 0 bases; unmatched junction nucleotides: 6. The germline V gene encodes CDR1 MGHRA and CDR2 YSYEKL. In DNA form, the CDR3 reads TGCGCCAGCAGCCAGCGAGCGGGGGGCATCTCCTACGAGCAGTACTTC. Translation: CASSQRAGGISYEQYF.

This chain uses TRBV7-2 with TRBJ1-2, with 8 positions matching TRBD1. Germline V gene lookup returns CDR1 SGHTA and CDR2 FQGNSA. This CDR3 has 16 amino acids. The ends lost 1 base at V and 0 bases at J; junction bases unmatched: 4. CDR3 DNA sequence: TGTGCCAGCAGCTTAGGGACAGGGCCTCCTAACTATGGCTACACCTTC. It codes for CASSLGTGPPNYGYTF.

With respect to this clone: Other DNA sequences of this sample code for an identical CDR3. The rearrangement uses TRBV27 and TRBJ2-3; maybe TRBD2 (6 bases). Trimming left V 0 bases short and J 2 bases short, with 9 bases between. The CDR3 has 15 residues. CDR1 and CDR2 (germline): MNHEY, SMNVEV (reference sequence). The chain's CDR3 is CASSLSGGVTDTQYF. Here the CDR3 DNA reads TGTGCCAGCAGTTTATCGGGCGGGGTCACAGATACGCAGTATTTT.

This chain connects TRBV11-3 to TRBJ2-1, with 11 bases lining up with TRBD1. This CDR3 spans 13 amino acids. Germline V lookup: CDR1 SGHNT, CDR2 YENEEA. The trim removed 8 bases at V and 9 bases at J, leaving 6 bases unmatched. The CDR3 nucleotides read TGTGCCAGCGGAGGACAGGGGGCAAGTGAGCAGTTCTTC. It yields the protein CASGGQGASEQFF.

The V call is TRBV14, the J call TRBJ1-6, with 10 bases aligning to TRBD1. The germline CDR1 and CDR2 sequences are SGHDN and FVKESK. The CDR3 contains 16 residues. V dropped 3 bases and J dropped 4; count of bases not matched to a gene: 3. CDR3 loop: CASSQRTGGYNSPLHF. The CDR3 region has the DNA TGTGCCAGCAGCCAGCGGACAGGGGGATATAATTCACCCCTCCACTTT. The variable domain in full, with the rest retrieved from reference TRBV14 and TRBJ1-6, is EAGVTQFPSHSVIEKGQTVTLRCDPISGHDNLYWYRRVMGKEIKFLLHFVKESKQDESGMPNNRFLAERTGGTYSTLKVQPAELEDSGVYFCASSQRTGGYNSPLHFGNGTRLTVT.

V gene TRBV29-1 combines with J gene TRBJ1-2, with 9 bases that match TRBD1. The V gene end was trimmed by 4 bases and the J gene end by 1 base; junction bases not matched to a gene: 7. CDR1 SQVTM and CDR2 ANQGSEA come from the germline V gene. This CDR3 is built from 15 residues. The CDR3, as DNA: TGCAGCGTTGTGGGGTCGGGACAGGGTAACTATGGCTACACCTTC. Amino acids: CSVVGSGQGNYGYTF. Full variable domain (missing parts from reference TRBV29-1 and TRBJ1-2): SAVISQKPSRDICQRGTSLTIQCQVDSQVTMMFWYRQQPGQSLTLIATANQGSEATYESGFVIDKFPISRPNLTFSTLTVSNMSPEDSSIYLCSVVGSGQGNYGYTFGSGTRLTVV.

V gene TRBV5-1 combines with J gene TRBJ1-2; tentatively, D is TRBD1 (6 bases). Per the germline V gene, CDR1 is SGHRS and CDR2 is YFSETQ. The CDR3 runs 13 residues. The V gene lost 2 bases and the J gene lost 6 bases, with 11 bases spanning the gap. Here the CDR3 reads CASSFWGQDGYTF. DNA for the CDR3: TGCGCCAGCAGCTTCTGGGGGCAGGATGGCTACACCTTC.

This sequence joins TRBV6-6 and TRBJ1-4, with D possibly TRBD1 on 5 matching bases. V was cut by 7 bases and J by 3 bases, with 15 bases left in between. The germline V gene encodes CDR1 MNHNY and CDR2 SVGAGI (reference sequence). There are 15 residues in the CDR3. CDR3 DNA: TGTGCCAGCAAGCGGGGGGGTCCGTCTAATGAAAAACTGTTTTTT. It encodes CASKRGGPSNEKLFF.

The CDR3 DNA reads TGTGCCAGCAGCTTGCCACAGGGGAACACTGAAGCTTTCTTT. Its protein product is CASSLPQGNTEAFF. The chain is built from TRBV5-6 and TRBJ1-1; a weak D match, TRBD1 (6 bases). CDR3 length: 14 residues. Trimming removed 1 base from V and 1 base from J, with 8 bases in between. Germline CDR1 SGHDT, CDR2 YYEEEE.

V usage is TRBV19 and J usage is TRBJ1-5; D might be TRBD1 (5 bases). V was trimmed by 8 bases and J by 3 bases, leaving 11 bases between them. CDR1 and CDR2 from the germline V gene are LNHDA and SQIVND (reference sequence). There are 13 residues in the CDR3. CDR3 loop: CASPRTPNQPQHF. The CDR3 DNA is TGTGCCAGTCCCAGGACACCCAATCAGCCCCAGCATTTT.

V is TRBV10-3 and J is TRBJ1-2; maybe TRBD1 (5 bases). The CDR3 is 13 amino acids. Germline CDR1 reads ENHRY; CDR2 reads SYGVKD. Trimming shortened V by 0 bases and J by 6 bases, and 8 bases separated the two germline ends. The DNA of the CDR3 is TGTGCCATCAGTGAGTCGCAGGGCGATGGCTACACCTTC. Its protein is CAISESQGDGYTF.

This clone was seen only once. The rearrangement links TRBV5-8 to TRBJ2-2, with unresolved D. The CDR3 extends over 14 amino acids. The V gene lost 2 bases and the J gene lost 6 bases, with 11 bases spanning the gap. Germline V gene lookup returns CDR1 SGHTS and CDR2 YDEGEE. The CDR3 protein is CASSLARGAGELFF. DNA for the CDR3: TGTGCCAGCAGCTTAGCTAGAGGCGCCGGGGAGCTGTTTTTT. The whole variable domain, filled in from reference TRBV5-8 and TRBJ2-2, reads EAGVTQSPTHLIKTRGQQATLRCSPISGHTSVYWYQQALGLGLQFLLWYDEGEERNRGNFPPRFSGRQFPNYSSELNVNALELEDSALYLCASSLARGAGELFFGEGSRLTVL.

The V call is TRBV9, the J call TRBJ1-2, with TRBD1 identical over 7 bases. Germline V lookup: CDR1 SGDLS, CDR2 YYNGEE. The CDR3 runs to 15 residues. The J segment lost 4 bases and the V segment lost 0 bases, leaving 6 bases of the junction unmatched. As DNA, the CDR3 is TGTGCCAGCAGCGTAGAGGTCAGGGGGACCTATGGCTACACCTTC. The encoded protein is CASSVEVRGTYGYTF. The full variable domain, in which reference TRBV9 and TRBJ1-2 provide the parts outside the CDR3, is DSGVTQTPKHLITATGQRVTLRCSPRSGDLSVYWYQQSLDQGLQFLIQYYNGEERAKGNILERFSAQQFPDLHSELNLSSLELGDSALYFCASSVEVRGTYGYTFGSGTRLTVV.

This clone was seen a single time. The chain recombines TRBV6-1 with TRBJ1-1; D is unclear. The V and J ends lost 5 bases and 2 bases respectively, with 9 bases between them. The CDR3 is made up of 13 amino acids. Germline lookup yields CDR1 MNHNS and CDR2 SASEGT. The CDR3, as DNA: TGTGCCAGCAGTCTCGGGTCTAACACTGAAGCTTTCTTT. As protein: CASSLGSNTEAFF.

The gene calls are TRBV9 and TRBJ2-2; 8 bases line up with TRBD1. Trimming cost V 0 bases and J 5 bases; bases outside gene matches: 6. The CDR3 runs to 16 residues. Germline V CDR1 and CDR2: SGDLS, YYNGEE. The CDR3 sequence: CASSVATGGWTGELFF. The CDR3 DNA follows: TGTGCCAGCAGCGTAGCTACAGGGGGTTGGACCGGGGAGCTGTTTTTT. Drawing the rest from reference TRBV9 and TRBJ2-2, the complete variable domain is DSGVTQTPKHLITATGQRVTLRCSPRSGDLSVYWYQQSLDQGLQFLIQYYNGEERAKGNILERFSAQQFPDLHSELNLSSLELGDSALYFCASSVATGGWTGELFFGEGSRLTVL.

The chain combines TRBV28 with TRBJ2-2, with TRBD1 identical over 10 bases. The CDR3 spans 14 residues. After removal of 5 bases from V and 5 bases from J, the junction contained 2 bases not matched to a gene. The germline V gene has CDR1 MDHEN and CDR2 SYDVKM. As DNA, the CDR3 is TGTGCCAGCAGTGGGACAGGGGAGACCGGGGAGCTGTTTTTT. This translates into CASSGTGETGELFF.

V usage is TRBV15 and J usage is TRBJ1-5; no definite D call. Per the germline V gene, CDR1 is LNHNV and CDR2 is YYDKDF (reference sequence). This CDR3 is built from 13 residues. V shed 2 bases and J shed 4 bases, with 6 bases lying between them. CDR3 sequence: CATSRQVNQPQHF. Here the CDR3 DNA reads TGTGCCACCAGCAGACAGGTAAATCAGCCCCAGCATTTT. Drawing the rest from reference TRBV15 and TRBJ1-5, the complete variable domain is DAMVIQNPRYQVTQFGKPVTLSCSQTLNHNVMYWYQQKSSQAPKLLFHYYDKDFNNEADTPDNFQSRRPNTSFCFLDIRSPGLGDTAMYLCATSRQVNQPQHFGDGTRLSIL.

Notes on this clone: The identical CDR3 is also encoded by other nucleotide sequences in the sample. The V call is TRBV4-3, the J call TRBJ2-5, with 7 bases identical to TRBD1. The CDR3 is 13 residues long. CDR1 LGHNA and CDR2 YSLEER come from the germline V gene. V lost 0 bases, J lost 5 bases, and 0 bases stayed unmatched. CDR3 nucleotides: TGCGCCAGCAGCCAAGACAGGGGGGAGACCCAGTACTTC. It is translated as CASSQDRGETQYF.

This chain links TRBV6-4 with TRBJ2-3; the D gene is possibly TRBD2 (6 bases). V was cut by 4 bases and J by 3 bases, with 17 bases left in between. There are 16 residues in the CDR3. Germline CDR1 MRHNA, CDR2 SNTAGT. Here the CDR3 DNA reads TGTGCCAGCAGTGCGGCCCCCCCTGGGGGGACAGATACGCAGTATTTT. Translated: CASSAAPPGGTDTQYF.

The chain links TRBV19 to TRBJ1-5; 8 nucleotides match TRBD1. The CDR3 covers 15 residues. V shed 6 bases and J 6 bases; nucleotides not matched to a gene: 10. The germline V gene encodes CDR1 LNHDA and CDR2 SQIVND (reference sequence). In DNA form, the CDR3 reads TGTGCCAGTAGCTCACCGGACAGGGCGACTCAGCCCCAGCATTTT. Translated, it gives CASSSPDRATQPQHF.

The rearrangement uses TRBV30 and TRBJ1-1; D is unclear. Per the germline V gene, CDR1 is GTSNPN and CDR2 is SVGIG (reference sequence). CDR3 length: 14 residues. With 3 bases removed from V and 1 base from J, the gap between germline ends came to 12 bases. The CDR3 nucleotides are TGTGCCTGGAGAGCCTCGACGGGGAACACTGAAGCTTTCTTT. It codes for CAWRASTGNTEAFF.

As for this clone: A read error may account for a junction end that differs from germline. The chain employs TRBV7-7 and TRBJ2-1, with D possibly TRBD2 on 5 matching bases. Germline loops: CDR1 SSHAT, CDR2 FNYEAQ (reference sequence). CDR3 size: 15 residues. DNA of the CDR3: TGTGCTAGCAGCCAAGGACGGGGTGCCTACAATGAGCAGTTCTTC. This encodes CASSQGRGAYNEQFF.

This chain uses TRBV25-1 with TRBJ2-7; 8 nucleotides line up with TRBD2. Germline CDR1 reads MGHDK; CDR2 reads SYGVNS. The V segment lost 5 bases and the J segment 5 bases; nucleotides outside the gene matches: 5. The CDR3 loop spans 13 amino acids. CDR3 in amino acids: CASSTGTSDEQYF. For the CDR3, the DNA is TGTGCCAGCAGTACCGGGACTAGTGACGAGCAGTACTTC.

This sequence joins TRBV4-3 and TRBJ1-4; TRBD1 matches 8 bases. J gave up 8 bases and V 8 bases, and 7 bases lay outside the gene matches. This CDR3 contains 13 residues. Germline V gives CDR1 LGHNA, CDR2 YSLEER. This CDR3 reads CASSQGVGEKLFF. The CDR3 DNA reads as TGCGCCAGCTCACAGGGGGTAGGCGAAAAACTGTTTTTT.

The V gene is TRBV6-5, the J gene TRBJ2-1, with a possible D match to TRBD2 (5 bases). There are 15 residues in the CDR3. Germline lookup yields CDR1 MNHEY and CDR2 SVGAGI. V lost 6 bases and J lost 4, with 16 bases in between. The CDR3 nucleotides are TGTGCCAGCAGCCAAGCACTAGGCCCTTACAATGAGCAGTTCTTC. Encoded protein: CASSQALGPYNEQFF.

The genes are TRBV7-2 and TRBJ1-1; maybe TRBD1 (5 bases). CDR1 and CDR2 (germline): SGHTA, FQGNSA. Deletions cut 5 bases from V and 3 bases from J, with 13 bases between. The CDR3 covers 14 residues. CDR3: CASSPGLTHTEAFF. The CDR3 bases are TGTGCCAGCAGCCCGGGACTTACACACACTGAAGCTTTCTTT.

This chain joins TRBV29-1 and TRBJ1-3; D is uncertain. V gave up 4 bases and J gave up 1 base, with 8 bases separating them. This CDR3 spans 13 amino acids. From germline, CDR1 is SQVTM and CDR2 ANQGSEA. CDR3 nucleotides: TGCAGCGTTGTGGTAGCATCTGGAAACACCATATATTTT. As protein: CSVVVASGNTIYF.

The rearrangement joins TRBV11-2 to TRBJ2-7; TRBD2 might be the D (8 bases). Trimming stripped 5 bases from V and 2 bases from J, with 19 bases between. Germline-derived CDR1 and CDR2 are SGHAT and FQNNGV. CDR3 length equals 16 residues. The CDR3 nucleotides are TGTGCCAGCAGCCTCGGGAGGGGGCGGTCCCCCTACGAGCAGTACTTC. Translated: CASSLGRGRSPYEQYF. The full variable domain, in which reference TRBV11-2 and TRBJ2-7 provide the parts outside the CDR3, is EAGVAQSPRYKIIEKRQSVAFWCNPISGHATLYWYQQILGQGPKLLIQFQNNGVVDDSQLPKDRFSAERLKGVDSTLKIQPAKLEDSAVYLCASSLGRGRSPYEQYFGPGTRLTVT.

This clone has only a few counts. Other nucleotide sequences from this sample produce the same CDR3. V usage is TRBV18 and J usage is TRBJ1-2, with D unresolved. Trimming stripped 3 bases from V and 4 bases from J, with 12 bases between. The length of the CDR3 is 14 residues. CDR1 is KGHSH, CDR2 LQKENI, per germline. This chain's CDR3 is CASSPPTESYGYTF. The CDR3, as DNA: TGTGCCAGCTCACCCCCTACCGAGTCCTATGGCTACACCTTC. Supplemented by reference TRBV18 and TRBJ1-2, the full variable domain reads NAGVMQNPRHLVRRRGQEARLRCSPMKGHSHVYWYRQLPEEGLKFMVYLQKENIIDESGMPKERFSAEFPKEGPSILRIQQVVRGDSAAYFCASSPPTESYGYTFGSGTRLTVV.